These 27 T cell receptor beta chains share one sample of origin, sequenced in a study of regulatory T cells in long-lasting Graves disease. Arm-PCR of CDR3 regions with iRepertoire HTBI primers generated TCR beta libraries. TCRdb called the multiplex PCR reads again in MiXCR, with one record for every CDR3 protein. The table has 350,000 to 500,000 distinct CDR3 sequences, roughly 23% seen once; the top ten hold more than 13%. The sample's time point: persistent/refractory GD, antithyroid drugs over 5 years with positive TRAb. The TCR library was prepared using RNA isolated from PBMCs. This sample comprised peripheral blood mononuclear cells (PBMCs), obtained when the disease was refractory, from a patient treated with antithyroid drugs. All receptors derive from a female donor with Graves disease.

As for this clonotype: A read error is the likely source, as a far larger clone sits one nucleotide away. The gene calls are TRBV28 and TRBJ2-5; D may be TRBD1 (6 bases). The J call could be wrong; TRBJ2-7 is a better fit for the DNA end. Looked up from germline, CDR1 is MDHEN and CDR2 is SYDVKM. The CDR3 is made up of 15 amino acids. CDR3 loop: CANSSPTGTTYEQYF. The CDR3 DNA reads TGTGCCAACAGCTCACCAACCGGGACAACCTACGAGCAGTACTTC.

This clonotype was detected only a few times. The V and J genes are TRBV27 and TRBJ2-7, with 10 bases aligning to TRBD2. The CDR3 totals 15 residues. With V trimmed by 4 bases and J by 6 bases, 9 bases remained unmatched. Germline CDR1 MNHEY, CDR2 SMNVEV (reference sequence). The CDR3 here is CASSWGSGRFGEQYF. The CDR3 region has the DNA TGTGCCAGCAGTTGGGGTAGCGGGAGGTTCGGCGAGCAGTACTTC.

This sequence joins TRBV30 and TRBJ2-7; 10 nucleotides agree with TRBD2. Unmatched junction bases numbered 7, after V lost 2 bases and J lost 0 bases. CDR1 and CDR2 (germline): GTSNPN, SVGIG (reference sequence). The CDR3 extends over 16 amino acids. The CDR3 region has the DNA TGTGCCTGGAGTTTATTTAGCGGGAGGCTCTCCTACGAGCAGTACTTC. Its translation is CAWSLFSGRLSYEQYF.

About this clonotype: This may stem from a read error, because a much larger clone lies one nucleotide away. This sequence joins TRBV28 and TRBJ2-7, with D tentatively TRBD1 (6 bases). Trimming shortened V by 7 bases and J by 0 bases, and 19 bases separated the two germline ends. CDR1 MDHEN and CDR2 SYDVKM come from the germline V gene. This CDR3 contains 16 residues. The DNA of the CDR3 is TGTGCCAGCAAACAACCCGCCAGACAGGCCTCCTACGAGCAGTACTTC. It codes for CASKQPARQASYEQYF.

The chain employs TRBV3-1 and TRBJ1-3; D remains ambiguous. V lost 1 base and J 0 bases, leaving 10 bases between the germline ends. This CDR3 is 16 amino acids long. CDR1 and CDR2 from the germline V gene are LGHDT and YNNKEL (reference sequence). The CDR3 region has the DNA TGTGCCAGCAGCCAAGGAGTGGTTGGCTCTGGAAACACCATATATTTT. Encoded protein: CASSQGVVGSGNTIYF.

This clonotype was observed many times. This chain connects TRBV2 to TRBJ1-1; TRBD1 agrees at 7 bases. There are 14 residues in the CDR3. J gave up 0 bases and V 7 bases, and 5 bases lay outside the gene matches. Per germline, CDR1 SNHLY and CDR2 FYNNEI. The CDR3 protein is CASTPDRVNTEAFF. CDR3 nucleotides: TGTGCCAGCACTCCCGACAGGGTGAACACTGAAGCTTTCTTT.

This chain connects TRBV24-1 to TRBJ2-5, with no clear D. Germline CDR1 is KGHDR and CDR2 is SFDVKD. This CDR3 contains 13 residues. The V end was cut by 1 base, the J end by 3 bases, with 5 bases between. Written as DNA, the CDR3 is TGTGCCACCAGTGATTTAGAAGAAGAGACCCAGTACTTC. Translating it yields CATSDLEEETQYF.

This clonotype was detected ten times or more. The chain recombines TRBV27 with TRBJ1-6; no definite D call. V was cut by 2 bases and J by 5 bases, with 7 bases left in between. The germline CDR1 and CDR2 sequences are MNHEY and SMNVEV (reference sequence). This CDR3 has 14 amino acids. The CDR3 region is CASSLREHNSPLHF. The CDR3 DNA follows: TGTGCCAGCAGTTTAAGGGAGCATAATTCACCCCTCCACTTT.

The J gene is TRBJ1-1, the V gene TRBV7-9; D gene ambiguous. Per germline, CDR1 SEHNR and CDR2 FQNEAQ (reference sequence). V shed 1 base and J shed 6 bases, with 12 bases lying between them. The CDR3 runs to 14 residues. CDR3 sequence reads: CASSLGPTGAEAFF. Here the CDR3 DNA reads TGTGCCAGCAGCTTAGGACCGACGGGTGCTGAAGCTTTCTTT.

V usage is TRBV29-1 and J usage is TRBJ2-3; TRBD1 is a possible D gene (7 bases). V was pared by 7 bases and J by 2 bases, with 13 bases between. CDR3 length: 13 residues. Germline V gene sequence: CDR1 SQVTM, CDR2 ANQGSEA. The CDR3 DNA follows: TGCAGCGCCGGCGGGACAGCCACAGATACGCAGTATTTT. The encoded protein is CSAGGTATDTQYF.

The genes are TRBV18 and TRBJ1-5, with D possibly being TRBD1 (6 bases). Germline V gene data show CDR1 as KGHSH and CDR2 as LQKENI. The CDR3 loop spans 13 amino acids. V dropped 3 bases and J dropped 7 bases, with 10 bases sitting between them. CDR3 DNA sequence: TGTGCCAGCTCACCTAACAGGGAACAGCCCCAGCATTTT. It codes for CASSPNREQPQHF.

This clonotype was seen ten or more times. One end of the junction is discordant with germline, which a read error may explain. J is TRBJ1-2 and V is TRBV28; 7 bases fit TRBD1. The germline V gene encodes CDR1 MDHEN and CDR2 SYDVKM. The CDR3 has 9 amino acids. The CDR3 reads CASSRQGPF. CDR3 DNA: TGTGCCAGCAGCCGACAGGGCCCCTTC.

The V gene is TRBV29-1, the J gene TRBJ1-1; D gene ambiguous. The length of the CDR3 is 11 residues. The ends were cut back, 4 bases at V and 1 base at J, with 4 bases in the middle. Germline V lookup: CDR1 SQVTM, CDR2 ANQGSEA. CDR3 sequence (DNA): TGCAGCGTTGTAAAGAACACTGAAGCTTTCTTT. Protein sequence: CSVVKNTEAFF.

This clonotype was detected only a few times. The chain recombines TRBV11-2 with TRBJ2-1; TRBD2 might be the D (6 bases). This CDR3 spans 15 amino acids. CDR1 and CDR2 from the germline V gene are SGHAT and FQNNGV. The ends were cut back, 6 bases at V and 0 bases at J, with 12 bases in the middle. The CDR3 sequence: CASRTTTSSYNEQFF. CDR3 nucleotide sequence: TGTGCCAGCAGAACAACGACTAGCTCCTACAATGAGCAGTTCTTC.

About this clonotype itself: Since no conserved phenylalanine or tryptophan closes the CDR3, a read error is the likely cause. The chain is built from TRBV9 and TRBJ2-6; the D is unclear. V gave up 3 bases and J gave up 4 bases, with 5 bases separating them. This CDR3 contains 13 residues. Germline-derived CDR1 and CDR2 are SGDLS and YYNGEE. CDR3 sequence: CASSGGGANVLTI. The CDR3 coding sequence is TGTGCCAGCAGCGGGGGAGGGGCCAACGTCCTGACTATC.

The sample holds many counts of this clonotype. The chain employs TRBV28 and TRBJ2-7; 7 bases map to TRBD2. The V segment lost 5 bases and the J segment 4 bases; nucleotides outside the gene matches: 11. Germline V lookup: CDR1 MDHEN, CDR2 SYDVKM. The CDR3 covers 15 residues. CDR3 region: CASSPPGGSIYEQYF. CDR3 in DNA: TGTGCCAGCAGTCCCCCCGGCGGGAGTATTTACGAGCAGTACTTC. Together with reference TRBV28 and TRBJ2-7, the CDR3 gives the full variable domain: DVKVTQSSRYLVKRTGEKVFLECVQDMDHENMFWYRQDPGLGLRLIYFSYDVKMKEKGDIPEGYSVSREKKERFSLILESASTNQTSMYLCASSPPGGSIYEQYFGPGTRLTVT.

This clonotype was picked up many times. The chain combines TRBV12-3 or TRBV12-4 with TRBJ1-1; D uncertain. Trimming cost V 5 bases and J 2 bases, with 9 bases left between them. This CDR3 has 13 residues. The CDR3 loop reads CASSDGRNTEAFF. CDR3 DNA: TGTGCCAGCAGTGACGGACGCAACACTGAAGCTTTCTTT.

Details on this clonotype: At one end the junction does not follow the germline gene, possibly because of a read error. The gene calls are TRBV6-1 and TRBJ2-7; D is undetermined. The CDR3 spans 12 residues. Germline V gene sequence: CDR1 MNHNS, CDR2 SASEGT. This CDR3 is CASSRASNEQYF. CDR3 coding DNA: TGTGCCAGCAGCCGGGCCTCCAACGAGCAGTACTTC.

The CDR3 loop reads CASSDEGYNSPLHF. The CDR3 DNA sequence: TGTGCCAGCAGCGATGAAGGGTATAATTCACCCCTCCACTTT. The chain employs TRBV9 and TRBJ1-6, with unresolved D. The CDR3 is 14 residues long. V was trimmed by 3 bases and J by 4 bases, leaving 8 bases between them. Germline-derived CDR1 and CDR2 are SGDLS and YYNGEE.

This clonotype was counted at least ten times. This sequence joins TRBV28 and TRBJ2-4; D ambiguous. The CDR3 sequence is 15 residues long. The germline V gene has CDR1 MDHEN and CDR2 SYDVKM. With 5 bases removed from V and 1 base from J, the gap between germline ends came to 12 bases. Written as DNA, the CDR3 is TGTGCCAGCAGTACGCCCGGTCAGGCCAAAAACATTCAGTACTTC. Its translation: CASSTPGQAKNIQYF.

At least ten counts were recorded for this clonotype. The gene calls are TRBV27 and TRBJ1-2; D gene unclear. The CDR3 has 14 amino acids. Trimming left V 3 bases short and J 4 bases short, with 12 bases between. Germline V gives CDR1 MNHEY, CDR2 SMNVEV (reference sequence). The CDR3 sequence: CASSFGVEGYGYTF. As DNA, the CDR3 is TGTGCCAGCAGTTTCGGAGTGGAAGGCTATGGCTACACCTTC.

CDR3 amino acids: CAISEAWLAKNTGELFF. CDR3 sequence (DNA): TGTGCCATCAGTGAAGCTTGGCTAGCAAAGAACACCGGGGAGCTGTTTTTT. This chain connects TRBV10-3 to TRBJ2-2; the D gene is possibly TRBD2 (5 bases). This CDR3 is 17 amino acids long. Trimming took 3 bases from V and 1 from J, leaving 15 bases between them. CDR1 is ENHRY and CDR2 is SYGVKD in the germline V gene.

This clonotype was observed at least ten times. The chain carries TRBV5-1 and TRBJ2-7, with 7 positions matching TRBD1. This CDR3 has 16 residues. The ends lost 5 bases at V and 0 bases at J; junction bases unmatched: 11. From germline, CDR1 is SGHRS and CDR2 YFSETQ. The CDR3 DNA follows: TGCGCCAGCAGTTATCTAACCGGGACAGCCTCCTACGAGCAGTACTTC. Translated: CASSYLTGTASYEQYF.

Written as DNA, the CDR3 is TGTGCCAGCAGTCCTAGCGGGAGGGGCTACAATGAGCAGTTCTTC. Amino acid sequence: CASSPSGRGYNEQFF. This chain links TRBV2 with TRBJ2-1; 12 nucleotides line up with TRBD2. Per germline, CDR1 SNHLY and CDR2 FYNNEI. V lost 5 bases, J lost 3 bases, and 2 bases stayed unmatched. The CDR3 contains 15 residues.

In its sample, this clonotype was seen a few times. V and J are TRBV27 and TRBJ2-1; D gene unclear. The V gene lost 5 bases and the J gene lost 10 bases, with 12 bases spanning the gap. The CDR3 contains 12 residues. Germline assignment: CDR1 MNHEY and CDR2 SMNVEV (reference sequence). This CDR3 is CASSGMRGEQFF. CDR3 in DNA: TGTGCCAGCAGTGGGATGCGAGGAGAGCAGTTCTTC.

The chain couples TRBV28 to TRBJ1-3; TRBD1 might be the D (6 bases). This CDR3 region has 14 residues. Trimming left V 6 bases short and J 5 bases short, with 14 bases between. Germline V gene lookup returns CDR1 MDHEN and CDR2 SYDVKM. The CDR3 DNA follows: TGTGCCAGCAGCCCAGGGGTCTCGAGAAACACCATATATTTT. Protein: CASSPGVSRNTIYF.

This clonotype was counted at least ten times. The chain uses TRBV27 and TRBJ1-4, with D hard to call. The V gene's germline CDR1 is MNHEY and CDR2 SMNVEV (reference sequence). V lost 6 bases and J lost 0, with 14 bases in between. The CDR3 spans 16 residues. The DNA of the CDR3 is TGTGCCAGCAGCTTAAATGGGCGAACAACTAATGAAAAACTGTTTTTT. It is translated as CASSLNGRTTNEKLFF.